A selection of T cell receptor beta chains follows, all from one sample in a study of cytomegalovirus exposure and HLA in healthy donors. TCRdb's copy holds only in-frame clones and misses some; the assay was immunoSEQ multiplex PCR. The sample has approximately 210,000 clones, 75% to 85% seen once. Specimen: PBMCs. The receptor set was obtained from a male donor in good health and CMV-seropositive. Each CDR3 is given with its conserved first and last residue. The order of the fields is clone size, V gene, D gene, J gene, CDR3 DNA, CDR3 protein. D genes are given only for firm matches. Clone size is stated in some rows and not others, as once, few, many or a class when expanded.

.	TRBV28	TRBD1	TRBJ2-7	TGTGCCAGCAGTTTGGTGGGACAGCTCCTTTTCGAGCAGTACTTC	CASSLVGQLLFEQYF
once	TRBV12-2	.	TRBJ2-7	TGTGCAAGTCGCCGAGGGGGCTGGGAGCAGTACTTC	CASRRGGWEQYF
.	TRBV5-1	.	TRBJ2-1	TGCGCCAGCAGGCGGGAAATAGCCCAAACGGGCGAGCAGTTCTTC	CASRREIAQTGEQFF
.	TRBV19	.	TRBJ1-2	TGTGCCAGTAACACTAGACCGGGCCTTAACTATGGCTACACCTTC	CASNTRPGLNYGYTF
.	TRBV6-5	TRBD1	TRBJ2-7	TGTGCCAGCAGCCGGGGACAGCTCACCTACGAGCAGTACTTC	CASSRGQLTYEQYF
.	TRBV12-2	.	TRBJ2-1	TGTGCAAGTCGCGTCCTGCAACCCCTAGCGTTCGCCCACAATGAGCAGTTCTTC	CASRVLQPLAFAHNEQFF
.	TRBV28	.	TRBJ2-3	TGTGCCAGCAGTTTGGAGCGGGGCACAGATACGCAGTATTTT	CASSLERGTDTQYF
.	TRBV7-9	.	TRBJ1-4	TGTGCCAGCAGCTTAAAAGGGGGTGGTGAAAAACTGTTTTTT	CASSLKGGGEKLFF
.	TRBV29-1	.	TRBJ2-2	TGCAGCGTTGACAGGGGCGGGGAGCTGTTTTTT	CSVDRGGELFF
.	TRBV27	TRBD1	TRBJ1-5	TGTGCCAGCAGTTCCGGGACAGGGGTAAATCAGCCCCAGCATTTT	CASSSGTGVNQPQHF
.	TRBV6-5	.	TRBJ2-7	TGTGCCAGCAGTTACTCCGCAAGGGGGGGAACCTACGAGCAGTACTTC	CASSYSARGGTYEQYF
few	TRBV11-2	TRBD2	TRBJ2-5	TGTGCCAGCAGCCCGGGACTAGCGGACCCCGCAGAGACCCAGTACTTC	CASSPGLADPAETQYF
.	TRBV18	.	TRBJ1-1	TGTGCCAGCTCACCATGGGGAGGCGACACTGAAGCTTTCTTT	CASSPWGGDTEAFF
.	TRBV9	.	TRBJ2-7	TGTGCCAGCAGCGTGGAGGGGTACGAGCAGTACTTC	CASSVEGYEQYF
.	TRBV4-3	.	TRBJ2-2	TGCGCCAGCAGCCAAGATGGGAGGTCCGGGGAGCTGTTTTTT	CASSQDGRSGELFF
.	TRBV7-9	.	TRBJ1-4	TGTGCCAGCAGCTTTAGCACGAGTGAAAAACTGTTTTTT	CASSFSTSEKLFF
.	TRBV6-5	TRBD1	TRBJ2-7	TGTGCCAGCAGCTTAACTCAGGGGGCCACATACGAGCAGTACTTC	CASSLTQGATYEQYF